These 20 T cell receptor beta chains share one sample of origin, sequenced in a study of beta chain features in type 1 diabetes. The study reverse transcribed the entire isolated RNA, so it sequenced expressed TCRB transcripts. Repertoires were generated with immunoSEQ multiplex PCR, while TCRdb's copy carries only in-frame clones and drops some. This table holds roughly 150,000 clones, about 8.1% found once. Sequenced: central memory CD4+ T cells from blood. The receptor source for this set is a man between 18 and 29 years old in good health.

DNA for the CDR3: TGTGCCAGCAGCTTGGGGACTAGCGGGTGGGTGGATACGCAGTATTTT. Encoded protein: CASSLGTSGWVDTQYF. This chain uses TRBV5-6 with TRBJ2-3, with 11 bases lining up with TRBD2. This CDR3 spans 16 amino acids. The ends lost 0 bases at V and 6 bases at J; junction bases unmatched: 6. Germline V gene data show CDR1 as SGHDT and CDR2 as YYEEEE.

This chain joins TRBV7-2 and TRBJ1-1; TRBD1 might be the D (6 bases). This CDR3 spans 15 amino acids. The V gene's germline CDR1 is SGHTA and CDR2 FQGNSA. The V gene lost 1 base and the J gene lost 5 bases, with 14 bases spanning the gap. The chain's CDR3 is CASSLVAGGTTEAFF. The CDR3 bases are TGTGCCAGCAGCTTAGTGGCAGGTGGGACAACTGAAGCTTTCTTT.

The DNA for the CDR3 is TGTGCCGCCTCACCGGGACAGAAGTATGGCTACACCTTC. Protein: CAASPGQKYGYTF. The chain recombines TRBV30 with TRBJ1-2; 7 nucleotides match TRBD1. Unmatched junction bases numbered 11, after V lost 8 bases and J lost 5 bases. Germline CDR1 reads GTSNPN; CDR2 reads SVGIG (reference sequence). The CDR3 length is 13 residues. Full variable domain (rest looked up from reference TRBV30 and TRBJ1-2): SQTIHQWPATLVQPVGSPLSLECTVEGTSNPNLYWYRQAAGRGLQLLFYSVGIGQISSEVPQNLSASRPQDRQFILSSKKLLLSDSGFYLCAASPGQKYGYTFGSGTRLTVV.

The chain recombines TRBV30 with TRBJ2-3; 7 bases agree with TRBD2. There are 15 residues in the CDR3. Germline V gene lookup returns CDR1 GTSNPN and CDR2 SVGIG (reference sequence). J lost 4 bases, V lost 0 bases, and 7 bases had no gene match. CDR3: CAWSVSGTFPDTQYF. The CDR3 DNA follows: TGTGCCTGGAGTGTGAGCGGGACTTTCCCAGATACGCAGTATTTT.

This clone was recorded at least ten times. This rearrangement joins TRBV15 to TRBJ2-5; 10 bases are a match to TRBD1. The J segment lost 2 bases and the V segment lost 6 bases, leaving 6 bases of the junction unmatched. The CDR3 extends over 15 amino acids. CDR1 is LNHNV, CDR2 YYDKDF, per germline (reference sequence). The CDR3 bases are TGTGCCACCAGTGCCCGGGACAGGGGACAAGAGACCCAGTACTTC. This codes for CATSARDRGQETQYF.

This clone has more than one count but fewer than ten. This chain connects TRBV25-1 to TRBJ2-3; 10 bases fit TRBD2. The V gene end was trimmed by 3 bases and the J gene end by 1 base; junction bases not matched to a gene: 7. The CDR3 sequence is 17 residues long. CDR1 and CDR2 (germline): MGHDK, SYGVNS. CDR3 protein: CASSDSVGLAGTDTQYF. The CDR3 DNA follows: TGTGCCAGCAGTGATTCGGTCGGACTAGCGGGCACAGATACGCAGTATTTT.

The V gene is TRBV9, the J gene TRBJ2-2, with TRBD2 identical over 10 bases. This CDR3 is 15 amino acids long. V was pared by 3 bases and J by 8 bases, with 7 bases of the junction left unmatched. Per the germline V gene, CDR1 is SGDLS and CDR2 is YYNGEE. CDR3: CASSAQGLAEGELFF. The CDR3 DNA reads as TGTGCCAGCAGCGCCCAAGGACTAGCGGAAGGGGAGCTGTTTTTT.

This clone was picked up a small number of times. This chain links TRBV7-2 with TRBJ2-1; TRBD2 matches 10 bases. This CDR3 has 14 amino acids. Germline V gives CDR1 SGHTA, CDR2 FQGNSA. V lost 5 bases and J lost 3; bases outside the gene matches: 1. The CDR3 bases are TGTGCCAGCAGCACTAGCGGGAACTACAATGAGCAGTTCTTC. As protein: CASSTSGNYNEQFF. Complete variable domain (other parts from reference TRBV7-2 and TRBJ2-1): GAGVSQSPSNKVTEKGKDVELRCDPISGHTALYWYRQSLGQGLEFLIYFQGNSAPDKSGLPSDRFSAERTGGSVSTLTIQRTQQEDSAVYLCASSTSGNYNEQFFGPGTRLTVL.

This clone was seen only a few times. The V and J genes are TRBV5-4 and TRBJ2-3; 9 nucleotides line up with TRBD1. The CDR3 has 15 amino acids. Trimming removed 2 bases from V and 3 bases from J; junction bases left unmatched: 4. CDR1 is SGHNT, CDR2 YYREEE, per germline (reference sequence). The CDR3 DNA follows: TGTGCCAGCAGCTTTGTGACAGGGGGGACAGATACGCAGTATTTT. Protein sequence: CASSFVTGGTDTQYF. Together with reference TRBV5-4 and TRBJ2-3, the CDR3 gives the full variable domain: ETGVTQSPTHLIKTRGQQVTLRCSSQSGHNTVSWYQQALGQGPQFIFQYYREEENGRGNFPPRFSGLQFPNYSSELNVNALELDDSALYLCASSFVTGGTDTQYFGPGTRLTVL.

The CDR3 DNA is TGCGCCAGCAGCTTTGACAGGTTTGGCACTGAAGCTTTCTTT. It specifies CASSFDRFGTEAFF. V and J are TRBV5-1 and TRBJ1-1, with a tentative D call TRBD1 (6 bases). V lost 2 bases, J lost 4 bases, and 12 bases lay in between. In germline, CDR1 is SGHRS, CDR2 YFSETQ. There are 14 residues in the CDR3.

CDR3 residues: CAWSVTTEGTEAFF. The CDR3 bases are TGTGCCTGGAGTGTCACAACGGAGGGCACTGAAGCTTTCTTT. J is TRBJ1-1 and V is TRBV30, with D uncertain. The CDR3 length is 14 residues. Trimming took off 0 bases at V and 4 bases at J, with 12 bases between the two ends. CDR1 and CDR2 (germline): GTSNPN, SVGIG (reference sequence).

The chain links TRBV28 to TRBJ1-4; 7 nucleotides agree with TRBD1. J lost 5 bases, V lost 6 bases, and 6 bases had no gene match. Germline-derived CDR1 and CDR2 are MDHEN and SYDVKM. The CDR3 length is 14 residues. CDR3 amino acids: CASSRQGLNEKLFF. CDR3 nucleotides: TGTGCCAGCAGCCGACAGGGTTTAAATGAAAAACTGTTTTTT.

This rearrangement joins TRBV19 to TRBJ2-6; D unresolved. Germline V gene lookup returns CDR1 LNHDA and CDR2 SQIVND (reference sequence). Trimming took off 5 bases at V and 3 bases at J, with 5 bases between the two ends. This CDR3 spans 13 amino acids. The CDR3 here is CASSLLGANVLTF. The CDR3 DNA reads TGTGCCAGTAGTCTACTTGGGGCCAACGTCCTGACTTTC.

The sample holds a few counts of this clone. The rearrangement uses TRBV2 and TRBJ2-1; 14 bases are a match to TRBD2. The CDR3 has 13 residues. Germline loops: CDR1 SNHLY, CDR2 FYNNEI. Trimming cost V 7 bases and J 16 bases; bases outside gene matches: 9. The CDR3 nucleotides read TGTGCCAGCATCTTGACTAGCGGGGGGGCGGGATTCTTC. It translates to CASILTSGGAGFF.

Only a few counts were recorded for this clone. The chain employs TRBV4-2 and TRBJ2-4; 10 nucleotides agree with TRBD2. The CDR3 sequence is 18 residues long. Germline V lookup: CDR1 LGHNA, CDR2 YNFKEQ. The trim removed 0 bases at V and 8 bases at J, leaving 13 bases unmatched. CDR3 region: CASSQDRSSGSPRYIQYF. CDR3 sequence (DNA): TGTGCCAGCAGCCAAGATCGGTCTAGCGGGAGCCCCAGGTACATTCAGTACTTC.

This clone was observed a few times. V usage is TRBV7-2 and J usage is TRBJ2-2, with a weak D call TRBD2 (6 bases). Per germline, CDR1 SGHTA and CDR2 FQGNSA. The ends were cut back, 2 bases at V and 5 bases at J, with 15 bases in the middle. This CDR3 spans 16 amino acids. The CDR3 sequence is CASSLRGSGTTGELFF. DNA for the CDR3: TGTGCCAGCAGCTTAAGAGGTAGCGGAACTACCGGGGAGCTGTTTTTT.

This clone turned up a few times. Other DNA sequences in this sample translate to the same CDR3. The chain recombines TRBV7-2 with TRBJ2-1; maybe TRBD1 (5 bases). V lost 3 bases and J 0 bases, leaving 6 bases between the germline ends. This CDR3 is 14 amino acids long. CDR1 and CDR2 from the germline V gene are SGHTA and FQGNSA. The chain's CDR3 is CASSFDSSYNEQFF. CDR3 DNA sequence: TGTGCCAGCAGCTTTGACAGCTCCTACAATGAGCAGTTCTTC.

The chain employs TRBV28 and TRBJ2-7; perhaps TRBD1 as D (6 bases). CDR1 and CDR2 (germline): MDHEN, SYDVKM. This CDR3 is 12 amino acids long. The V end was cut by 4 bases, the J end by 6 bases, with 10 bases between. The CDR3 DNA is TGTGCCAGCAGTTCAGGGACATCCGAGCAGTACTTC. This codes for CASSSGTSEQYF.

A few counts support this clone. The genes are TRBV7-3 and TRBJ1-1, with D unclear. There are 14 residues in the CDR3. The V gene's germline CDR1 is SGHTA and CDR2 FQGTGA. V lost 2 bases, J lost 1 base, and 8 bases lay in between. CDR3 coding DNA: TGTGCCAGCAGCTTAGGGCAGGAGAACACTGAAGCTTTCTTT. It yields the protein CASSLGQENTEAFF.

The V gene is TRBV27, the J gene TRBJ2-3, with 12 bases that match TRBD2. The CDR3 totals 16 residues. V lost 4 bases to trimming and J lost 6 bases; unmatched junction nucleotides: 8. CDR1 is MNHEY, CDR2 SMNVEV, per germline (reference sequence). The CDR3 nucleotides read TGTGCCAGCAGTTACCTAGCGGGAGGGCCGCCCGATACGCAGTATTTT. This gives the protein CASSYLAGGPPDTQYF.